This TCR beta chain appears in the sequencing data of a study of Ad26.COV2.S vaccination and SARS-CoV-2 variants listed by TCRdb under 2021. For context, the study as a whole: Donors in the vaccine arm were drawn from COV1001, a phase I-IIa trial of Ad26.COV2.S in healthy adults that was multicentre, randomized, double-blind and placebo-controlled. Participants in the trial were split at random into five groups of five each, receiving low-dose or high-dose Ad26.COV2.S once or twice, or else placebo on both occasions. Throughout the experiments and outcome assessment, investigators stayed blinded to trial group allocation. A total of approximately 30 samples were included in the TCR-sequenced set, comprising about 20 Ad26.COV2.S vaccine recipients, 5 placebo recipients and 8 SARS-CoV-2 convalescent individuals. Sequencing of the TCRbeta repertoire served to evaluate the specificity and breadth of SARS-CoV-2-reactive T cell receptors following Ad26.COV2.S vaccination. Dosing of Ad26.COV2.S was intramuscular, at either 5x10^10 or 1x10^11 viral particles, delivered as one shot or as two shots spaced 56 days apart. Summary of the overall study and its limitations: The authors noted that the TCR breadth and depth analyses may have underestimated total T cell responses. After vaccination, substantial breadth of spike-specific CD8+ and CD4+ T cell responses was reported. Higher spike-specific TCR breadth was observed in Ad26.COV2.S recipients than in placebo recipients (P = 0.0014). The study was not powered to compare responses between vaccine doses or regimens. Comparable non-spike TCR breadth was observed between vaccine and placebo recipients, consistent with only spike being contained in the vaccine.

A remark on this clone: It lacks a known antigen. Qualities for individual bases were not recorded, and no much larger clone is one base off.

The treatment or condition tag for this specimen amounts to: roughly 20 received Ad26.COV2.S at low or high dose, single or two shots; five or six received placebo; per-sample allocation not given. For vaccine and placebo recipients, repertoires were sequenced using samples collected on day 63 after the first injection. In Cohort 1b, about 27 adults aged 18-55 years were enrolled at a single site in Boston, USA, between 29 July and 7 August 2020. Ad26.COV2.S was a replication-incompetent adenovirus type 26 vector that expressed a prefusion-stabilized SARS-CoV-2 spike protein derived from the original Wuhan strain. Taken from cysteine to phenylalanine, the CDR3 has 15 residues. Solely the CDR3 DNA is kept, with 45 bases framed from the first base. V was cut back by 1 base and J by 5 bases, leaving a gap of 14 bases between them. CDR1 and CDR2, looked up from the germline V gene (reference sequence), are SGHNT and YYREEE.

TCRbeta CDR3 regions were sequenced with the immunoSEQ Assay. After extraction, genomic DNA underwent amplification by bias-controlled multiplex PCR, followed by high-throughput sequencing. On the authors' methods: To quantify the absolute abundance of every unique TCRbeta CDR3 region, sequences were collapsed and filtered. T cell fraction was estimated by normalization of TCRbeta template counts to usable DNA, with usable DNA being measured through amplification of reference genes present in all nucleated cells. Repertoire TCRs were annotated as SARS-CoV-2-specific when V gene, CDR3 amino acid sequence and J gene were exactly matched to a known reactive TCR set. MIRA supplied the reference SARS-CoV-2 TCR set, which was filtered for enrichment in COVID-19-positive ImmuneCODE repertoires so that public or cross-reactive TCRs were removed. Using the MIRA antigens, annotated TCRs were further analysed by specific ORF or by position within an ORF. Depth was the summed frequency of annotated unique rearrangements, while breadth was defined as annotated unique rearrangements over total unique productive rearrangements. Two-sided Wilcoxon rank-sum tests were used to compare TCR breadth between groups. TCRdb carries this immuneACCESS record with in-frame sequences only. Its versions omit some clonotypes, under half of them owing to an unresolved V gene in the studies checked, with the rest unexplained. That table is the source of V, J and clone size, and D and trimming were worked out from the DNA. Recorded for this sample are hundreds of thousands of clones; about 85% of them occurred a single time. The ten largest make up 3.3% of the sample.

The rearrangement joined TRBV5-4 to TRBJ2-3, with TRBD2 as a weak D call on 7 bases. This clonotype was obtained from a person aged 18 to 59 who received the Ad26.COV2.S COVID-19 vaccine or a placebo. Source: peripheral blood, taken in a trial of Ad26.COV2.S vaccine versus placebo. The DNA sequence is as follows: TGTGCCAGCAGCTTGCTACGGGGGGCCGGAGATACGCAGTATTTT. Its translation is CASSLLRGAGDTQYF.